The T cell receptor (beta chain) under discussion was sequenced for a study of T cells in Graves' hyperthyroidism and ophthalmopathy (dated by TCRdb to between 2019 and 2020). Notes on the research overall: Peripheral blood samples were taken at the time of initial diagnosis, prior to any treatment. TCR V-J signatures able to tell the groups apart were searched for in a discovery cohort of around 95 patients, of whom more than 40 had Graves' ophthalmopathy and 57 had stable Graves' hyperthyroidism. Prospective prediction of ophthalmopathy was tested in an independent validation cohort consisting of 18 hyperthyroidism patients and over 15 patients who later progressed to ophthalmopathy. The 95 to 100 discovery patients were divided at random into training and test sets in a 7:3 ratio. The study also compared thyroid tissue and blood T-cell repertoires from several Graves' hyperthyroidism patients. Once sampling was done, hyperthyroidism patients were given methimazole at a starting dose of 30 mg daily, whereas ophthalmopathy patients were given high-dose intravenous methylprednisolone. The paper describes TCR Vbeta CDR3 sequencing of fewer than 150 peripheral blood samples, made up of 43 ophthalmopathy patients, 70 to 75 hyperthyroidism patients and about 17 progressor patients.

Broader findings and caveats from the paper: A model built on a 13 V-J signature distinguished ophthalmopathy from stable hyperthyroidism, reaching about 89% sensitivity and 81.08% specificity in cross-validation and 80%/75% in testing. In validation, the model predicted progression to ophthalmopathy with over 60% sensitivity and about 72% specificity, a median of 6.5 months before onset. Most expanded thyroid clonotypes (frequency above 0.001) were also detected in blood, a finding suggesting that blood repertoires may reflect thyroid immune responses. Sample size was not statistically predetermined, and blinding of investigators to group allocation was not performed.

TCR beta CDR3 regions were amplified from RNA transcripts. The first round of RT-PCR for the TCR CDR3 was performed with the HTBI primer set and the Qiagen OneStep RT-PCR kit. The libraries were constructed in a second round of multiplex PCR and then size-selected and purified. The libraries were sequenced on an Illumina HiSeq2000 using paired-end 100 bp reads. The paper's data handling went like this. Raw data were processed with SOAPnuke, discarding reads with adapters, uncalled bases, mean Phred below 15, or no exact constant-primer or identifier match. COPE v1.2.5 was used to merge the high-quality paired reads, and each unique nucleotide sequence was defined as a clonotype. Clonotypes were aligned to IMGT TRBV, TRBD and TRBJ reference segments using MiTCR v1.1. The analysis included only V-J combinations with a frequency above 0.0001, which together covered more than 99% of the repertoires. A TCS score was defined as the ratio of F50 (clonal expansion) to E x V (chaos), with BLOSUM62-based TCRdist applied between CDR3 peptides within each V-J. Welch's t-statistics and random forest reduced just over 500 V-J features to 10 to 15, which were used in a naive Bayes classifier (R e1071). TCRdb handled the public reads itself, with Q25 trimming in fastp and clone calling in MiXCR, and kept productive beta chains. One record per CDR3 amino acid sequence lists the most common genes and DNA. For this entry, the V and J calls and clone size follow TCRdb and not the study's own pipeline. This sample has nearly 600,000 distinct CDR3 sequences in its table, and about 14% of those were observed once. Roughly 7% of the sample is in the top ten clones.

Remarks on this clonotype: Its recognized antigen is unknown. No per-base quality is available; no much larger clone lies one base away.

Ophthalmopathy patients had moderately to severely active disease, with a Clinical Activity Score of 3 or more, a NOSPECS grade of 4 or more, and a disease duration of less than 3 months. Patients with uncontrolled infections, other autoimmune diseases, pregnancy or lactation were excluded. Diagnoses were based on clinical symptoms, serum thyroxine and TRAb, thyroid ultrasound and orbital computed tomography. Ficoll-Paque density gradient centrifugation was used to isolate PBMCs from 8.5 to 10 ml of fresh peripheral blood. Total RNA was extracted with Trizol reagent, and quality was checked on an Agilent 2100 Bioanalyzer. The germline V gene (reference sequence) provides CDR1 LNHNV and CDR2 YYDKDF. From the cysteine up to the phenylalanine, the CDR3 has a length of 13 residues. The DNA shown is the 39-base CDR3, in frame from base 1. Trimming costs V 5 bases and J 3 bases, and their ends lie 11 bases apart.

The chain couples TRBV15 to TRBJ2-7; the D gene is unclear. The material sequenced was blood. The receptor was isolated from a woman aged 18-30 years with Graves' ophthalmopathy. The CDR3 reads as follows: CATSLSWGYEQYF. The DNA sequence follows: TGTGCCACCAGCCTGTCATGGGGCTACGAGCAGTACTTC. Supplemented by the reference TRBV15 and TRBJ2-7 proteins around the CDR3, the complete variable domain is DAMVIQNPRYQVTQFGKPVTLSCSQTLNHNVMYWYQQKSSQAPKLLFHYYDKDFNNEADTPDNFQSRRPNTSFCFLDIRSPGLGDTAMYLCATSLSWGYEQYFGPGTRLTVT.